The 19 T cell receptor beta chains below come from one sample, sequenced in a study of blood T cell repertoires in COVID-19. Generated by immunoSEQ multiplex PCR, the TCRdb table keeps only in-frame clones and is missing some. Here the sample spans about 280,000 clones, 75% to 90% being singletons. Material for sequencing was peripheral blood. Every receptor here comes from a woman between 40 and 55 years old who had recovered from COVID-19.

V gene TRBV27 combines with J gene TRBJ2-5; the D is unclear. The CDR3 extends over 13 amino acids. V lost 5 bases and J lost 2, with 9 bases in between. The germline CDR1 and CDR2 sequences are MNHEY and SMNVEV (reference sequence). The DNA of the CDR3 is TGTGCCAGCAGTGTTAAAGAGCAAGAGACCCAGTACTTC. It yields the protein CASSVKEQETQYF.

The chain recombines TRBV27 with TRBJ2-7; 14 nucleotides agree with TRBD2. This CDR3 spans 17 amino acids. The V segment lost 3 bases and the J segment 3 bases; nucleotides outside the gene matches: 7. Looked up from germline, CDR1 is MNHEY and CDR2 is SMNVEV (reference sequence). CDR3 region: CASSFRGLAGDYYEQYF. The CDR3 DNA reads as TGTGCCAGCAGTTTCCGGGGACTAGCGGGGGACTACTACGAGCAGTACTTC.

This chain connects TRBV5-4 to TRBJ2-1, with 8 positions matching TRBD2. The germline CDR1 and CDR2 sequences are SGHNT and YYREEE (reference sequence). V lost 10 bases to trimming and J lost 4 bases; unmatched junction nucleotides: 13. The CDR3 is 15 amino acids. DNA for the CDR3: TGTGCCTCCTCGTTGAACGGGGGGGGTTACAATGAGCAGTTCTTC. Its protein product is CASSLNGGGYNEQFF.

This clone was picked up many times. The CDR3 reads CSVEDLAGRSNEQFF. In DNA form, the CDR3 reads TGCAGCGTTGAAGATTTGGCGGGACGGAGTAATGAGCAGTTCTTC. The V gene is TRBV29-1, the J gene TRBJ2-1; perhaps TRBD2 as D (6 bases). The V and J ends lost 0 bases and 7 bases respectively, with 16 bases between them. The length of the CDR3 is 15 residues. Germline V gene sequence: CDR1 SQVTM, CDR2 ANQGSEA.

The chain joins TRBV2 to TRBJ2-6; 7 positions match TRBD1. The CDR3 length is 15 residues. J was trimmed by 0 bases and V by 6 bases; bases with no gene match: 2. Germline CDR1 is SNHLY and CDR2 is FYNNEI. The CDR3, as DNA: TGTGCCAGCAGGGGACAGAACTCTGGGGCCAACGTCCTGACTTTC. Protein: CASRGQNSGANVLTF. The full variable domain, completed using reference TRBV2 and TRBJ2-6, is EPEVTQTPSHQVTQMGQEVILRCVPISNHLYFYWYRQILGQKVEFLVSFYNNEISEKSEIFDDQFSVERPDGSNFTLKIRSTKLEDSAMYFCASRGQNSGANVLTFGAGSRLTVL.

V usage is TRBV29-1 and J usage is TRBJ1-2; possibly TRBD1 for D (6 bases). V was clipped by 6 bases and J by 2 bases, with 10 bases between them. The CDR3 is 12 residues long. The germline gives CDR1 SQVTM, CDR2 ANQGSEA. This chain's CDR3 is CSVKTGNYGYTF. The CDR3 nucleotides read TGCAGCGTAAAGACAGGCAACTATGGCTACACCTTC.

As DNA, the CDR3 is TGTGCCAGCAGCGCGCCGGGGCTAGCGGGAGCACATGAGCAGTTCTTC. This translates into CASSAPGLAGAHEQFF. The chain is built from TRBV5-8 and TRBJ2-1, with 10 bases that match TRBD2. V was pared by 4 bases and J by 8 bases, with 12 bases of the junction left unmatched. This CDR3 contains 16 residues. From germline, CDR1 is SGHTS and CDR2 YDEGEE.

This chain joins TRBV5-1 and TRBJ2-2; TRBD2 agrees at 15 bases. This CDR3 has 17 residues. The germline V gene encodes CDR1 SGHRS and CDR2 YFSETQ. Losses at the gene ends were 5 bases for V and 1 base for J; bases not matched to a gene: 3. CDR3 sequence (DNA): TGCGCCAGCAGACCGGGACTAGCGGGAGGGAACACCGGGGAGCTGTTTTTT. Its protein is CASRPGLAGGNTGELFF.

The gene calls are TRBV21-1 and TRBJ2-3; TRBD2, the D gene given by the table, was not confirmed from the DNA. TRBV21-1 corresponds to a pseudogene. The length of the CDR3 is 17 residues. CDR3 nucleotides: TGTGCCAGCAAACGGGTGAGGGAACGGGAGGATACAGATACGCAGTATTTT. Its protein product is CASKRVREREDTDTQYF.

The V call is TRBV5-4, the J call TRBJ1-6, with D hard to call. This CDR3 has 18 amino acids. Between the trimmed V and J ends, which lost 1 base and 0 bases, there was a span of 14 bases. Germline CDR1 is SGHNT and CDR2 is YYREEE (reference sequence). The DNA for the CDR3 is TGTGCCAGCAGCTTGAAGGTCACAGAGAGCTCCTATAATTCACCCCTCCACTTT. Its translation is CASSLKVTESSYNSPLHF.

The rearrangement joins TRBV5-1 to TRBJ2-6; unclear D gene. The V gene lost 4 bases and the J gene lost 0 bases, with 8 bases spanning the gap. The CDR3 runs 15 residues. Germline CDR1 SGHRS, CDR2 YFSETQ. CDR3 in DNA: TGCGCCAGCAGCCCCGGCGGCTCTGGGGCCAACGTCCTGACTTTC. This codes for CASSPGGSGANVLTF.

The V call is TRBV20-1, the J call TRBJ1-2; a possible D gene is TRBD1 (6 bases). There are 13 residues in the CDR3. Germline loops: CDR1 DFQATT, CDR2 SNEGSKA (reference sequence). The V end was cut by 3 bases, the J end by 4 bases, with 12 bases between. As DNA, the CDR3 is TGCAGTGCTAGTTCCCAGGGGATCTATGGCTACACCTTC. The encoded protein is CSASSQGIYGYTF.

This chain joins TRBV2 and TRBJ1-5, with 7 positions matching TRBD1. J gave up 3 bases and V 6 bases, and 5 bases lay outside the gene matches. The CDR3 length is 14 residues. Looked up from germline, CDR1 is SNHLY and CDR2 is FYNNEI. The CDR3 spells CASRETGNNQPQHF. DNA of the CDR3: TGTGCCAGCAGGGAGACAGGGAACAATCAGCCCCAGCATTTT.

The chain has TRBV24-1 and TRBJ1-2; no clear D gene. Germline V gives CDR1 KGHDR, CDR2 SFDVKD. Trimming took 1 base from V and 4 from J, leaving 9 bases between them. The CDR3 has 14 residues. CDR3 loop: CATSDFSRAYGYTF. The CDR3 coding sequence is TGTGCCACCAGTGATTTTTCGCGAGCCTATGGCTACACCTTC.

This rearrangement joins TRBV7-9 to TRBJ2-7, with a possible D match to TRBD2 (6 bases). The CDR3 has 16 residues. Germline V gene data show CDR1 as SEHNR and CDR2 as FQNEAQ (reference sequence). Trimming removed 1 base at V and 2 bases at J, with 15 bases between. The chain's CDR3 is CASSLGGTGITYEQYF. In DNA, the CDR3 is TGTGCCAGCAGCTTAGGAGGGACTGGCATAACCTACGAGCAGTACTTC.

The CDR3 loop reads CASSQEEGRPYEQYF. The CDR3 DNA reads TGTGCCAGCAGCCAAGAGGAGGGGCGGCCCTACGAGCAGTACTTC. The chain joins TRBV3-1 (or the pseudogene TRBV3-2) to TRBJ2-7; weak D call: TRBD2 (6 bases). CDR3 size: 15 residues. Germline CDR1 is LGHDT and CDR2 is YNNKEL (reference sequence). The V end was cut by 0 bases, the J end by 2 bases, with 11 bases between.

The chain combines TRBV28 with TRBJ2-7; 7 nucleotides match TRBD2. V lost 3 bases to trimming and J lost 0 bases; unmatched junction nucleotides: 5. The CDR3 covers 15 residues. The V gene's germline CDR1 is MDHEN and CDR2 SYDVKM. The CDR3 here is CASSLEAGSSYEQYF. The CDR3 DNA sequence: TGTGCCAGCAGTTTGGAAGCGGGGAGCTCCTACGAGCAGTACTTC. Full variable domain (missing parts from reference TRBV28 and TRBJ2-7): DVKVTQSSRYLVKRTGEKVFLECVQDMDHENMFWYRQDPGLGLRLIYFSYDVKMKEKGDIPEGYSVSREKKERFSLILESASTNQTSMYLCASSLEAGSSYEQYFGPGTRLTVT.

This clone was counted a single time. The chain couples TRBV10-1 to TRBJ2-2; no reliable D call. The V end lost 5 bases, the J end lost 1 base, and 8 bases lay between the germline ends. The germline V gene has CDR1 WNHNN and CDR2 SYGVQD (reference sequence). The CDR3 totals 14 residues. The CDR3 DNA reads TGCGCCAGCAGTCCTACAGAGAACACCGGGGAGCTGTTTTTT. Amino acid sequence: CASSPTENTGELFF.

The V gene is TRBV18, the J gene TRBJ1-5, with TRBD1 matching 7 bases. The CDR3 sequence is 13 residues long. Germline values: CDR1 KGHSH, CDR2 LQKENI. V trimming: 4 bases; J trimming: 5 bases; junction bases outside the gene matches: 2. The CDR3 here is CASSRDRDQPQHF. The CDR3, as DNA: TGTGCCAGCTCACGAGACAGGGATCAGCCCCAGCATTTT.